The 19 T cell receptor beta chains given below trace back to one sample, sequenced in a study of blood T cell repertoires in COVID-19. TCRdb's copy holds only in-frame clones and misses some; the assay was immunoSEQ multiplex PCR. The sample has 200,000 to 250,000 clones, about four fifths seen once. The source material was PBMCs or T cells enriched from blood (not recorded which). These receptor sequences come from a middle-aged woman with acute COVID-19.

The chain's CDR3 is CASSLLAGVAGTGELFF. CDR3 coding DNA: TGTGCCAGCAGCTTACTAGCGGGAGTCGCGGGCACCGGGGAGCTGTTTTTT. The chain uses TRBV7-3 and TRBJ2-2; 10 nucleotides match TRBD2. The CDR3 has 17 amino acids. The germline CDR1 and CDR2 sequences are SGHTA and FQGTGA. Unmatched junction bases numbered 7, after V lost 2 bases and J lost 4 bases. The full variable domain, rest sourced from reference TRBV7-3 and TRBJ2-2, is GAGVSQTPSNKVTEKGKYVELRCDPISGHTALYWYRQSLGQGPEFLIYFQGTGAADDSGLPNDRFFAVRPEGSVSTLKIQRTERGDSAVYLCASSLLAGVAGTGELFFGEGSRLTVL.

The chain has TRBV18 and TRBJ1-1, with D maybe TRBD1 (6 bases). Germline V gene sequence: CDR1 KGHSH, CDR2 LQKENI. V lost 3 bases and J lost 1, with 6 bases in between. This CDR3 has 13 residues. CDR3 amino acids: CASSPGANTEAFF. The CDR3 DNA is TGTGCCAGCTCACCGGGGGCGAACACTGAAGCTTTCTTT.

The rearrangement links TRBV6-5 to TRBJ1-1; 8 bases agree with TRBD1. The CDR3 spans 15 residues. V lost 7 bases, J lost 1 base, and 8 bases stayed unmatched. CDR1 is MNHEY, CDR2 SVGAGI, per germline. This CDR3 is CASTTDRGGNTEAFF. The CDR3 bases are TGTGCCAGCACCACTGACAGGGGAGGGAACACTGAAGCTTTCTTT.

The rearrangement joins TRBV14 to TRBJ1-1; 7 bases are shared with TRBD1. CDR3 length: 14 amino acids. In germline, CDR1 is SGHDN, CDR2 FVKESK. J was trimmed by 1 base and V by 6 bases; bases with no gene match: 5. The CDR3 region has the DNA TGTGCCAGCAGTAAGGGACAGAGGAACACTGAAGCTTTCTTT. As protein: CASSKGQRNTEAFF.

The rearrangement joins TRBV2 to TRBJ1-5, with 7 bases that match TRBD1. The CDR3 totals 15 residues. CDR1 and CDR2 (germline): SNHLY, FYNNEI. Trimming cost V 8 bases and J 4 bases; bases outside gene matches: 11. This CDR3 reads CASSIAGTVNQPQHF. In nucleotides, the CDR3 is TGTGCCAGCTCAATAGCCGGGACAGTAAATCAGCCCCAGCATTTT.

The V call is TRBV5-8, the J call TRBJ2-5; 7 nucleotides line up with TRBD1. CDR1 and CDR2 from the germline V gene are SGHTS and YDEGEE. CDR3 length equals 17 residues. J gave up 2 bases and V 4 bases, and 14 bases lay outside the gene matches. CDR3 in DNA: TGTGCCAGCAGCGTGGAAGGGTCCGGGACAGCTCAAGAGACCCAGTACTTC. Translating gives CASSVEGSGTAQETQYF.

The chain employs TRBV4-1 and TRBJ1-1, with 7 bases lining up with TRBD1. The V gene end was trimmed by 3 bases and the J gene end by 2 bases; junction bases not matched to a gene: 12. The CDR3 covers 17 residues. Germline-derived CDR1 and CDR2 are MGHRA and YSYEKL. CDR3 coding DNA: TGCGCCAGCAGCCACCACAGGGGTGGAGGGCCTAACACTGAAGCTTTCTTT. Translation gives CASSHHRGGGPNTEAFF.

The genes are TRBV6-1 and TRBJ1-2, with 10 positions matching TRBD1. The V gene's germline CDR1 is MNHNS and CDR2 SASEGT. This CDR3 region has 17 residues. V trimming: 0 bases; J trimming: 4 bases; junction bases outside the gene matches: 8. The CDR3 loop is CASSEAGQGWMGYGYTF. Written as DNA, the CDR3 is TGTGCCAGCAGTGAAGCGGGACAGGGGTGGATGGGCTATGGCTACACCTTC.

The chain combines TRBV7-9 with TRBJ2-2; tentative D call: TRBD1 (5 bases). The V gene lost 1 base and the J gene lost 0 bases, with 6 bases spanning the gap. The CDR3 runs to 15 residues. Germline V lookup: CDR1 SEHNR, CDR2 FQNEAQ (reference sequence). CDR3 in DNA: TGTGCCAGCAGCTTAGGGACACCGAACACCGGGGAGCTGTTTTTT. Its protein is CASSLGTPNTGELFF. Full variable domain (rest looked up from reference TRBV7-9 and TRBJ2-2): DTGVSQNPRHKITKRGQNVTFRCDPISEHNRLYWYRQTLGQGPEFLTYFQNEAQLEKSRLLSDRFSAERPKGSFSTLEIQRTEQGDSAMYLCASSLGTPNTGELFFGEGSRLTVL.

V gene TRBV28 combines with J gene TRBJ1-5; D possibly corresponds to TRBD1 (6 bases). Germline values: CDR1 MDHEN, CDR2 SYDVKM. The V gene lost 3 bases and the J gene lost 5 bases, with 14 bases spanning the gap. CDR3 size: 15 residues. CDR3 in amino acids: CASSFYNREDQPQHF. DNA for the CDR3: TGTGCCAGCAGTTTTTACAACAGGGAAGATCAGCCCCAGCATTTT.

Remarks on this clone: The sample has other DNA sequences that encode this CDR3 too. J is TRBJ1-1 and V is TRBV7-9; possible D gene TRBD1, 5 bases. The CDR3 sequence is 13 residues long. The V end was cut by 5 bases, the J end by 2 bases, with 9 bases between. Germline loops: CDR1 SEHNR, CDR2 FQNEAQ (reference sequence). The CDR3 loop is CASSLGQNTEAFF. The CDR3 coding sequence is TGTGCCAGCAGCCTCGGACAAAACACTGAAGCTTTCTTT.

This clone was found once. One end of the junction fails to match germline, which may point to a read error. The J gene is TRBJ2-5, the V gene TRBV3-1 (or the pseudogene TRBV3-2), with D perhaps TRBD2 (5 bases). The CDR3 has 13 residues. CDR1 is LGHDT and CDR2 is YNNKEL in the germline V gene (reference sequence). CDR3 region: CASSQDEGSRLHF. In DNA, the CDR3 is TGTGCCAGCAGCCAAGACGAGGGATCTCGCTTACACTTC.

The J gene is TRBJ2-7, the V gene TRBV27; weak D call: TRBD1 (6 bases). Germline CDR1 reads MNHEY; CDR2 reads SMNVEV (reference sequence). This CDR3 contains 19 residues. The V end lost 8 bases, the J end lost 2 bases, and 31 bases lay between the germline ends. CDR3 nucleotides: TGTGCCAGCCTACAGATTCTCAGCAGGGGCCCCAATTCCACCTACGAGCAGTACTTC. Translation gives CASLQILSRGPNSTYEQYF.

This sequence joins TRBV29-1 and TRBJ2-3, with 13 bases lining up with TRBD2. With 6 bases clipped from V and 0 bases from J, the junction kept 12 bases outside the gene matches. The CDR3 totals 18 residues. Germline V gene data show CDR1 as SQVTM and CDR2 as ANQGSEA. This CDR3 is CSVDTGLAGKTSTDTQYF. CDR3 nucleotide sequence: TGCAGCGTCGATACGGGACTAGCGGGAAAAACTAGCACAGATACGCAGTATTTT.

This clone appeared once. This chain connects TRBV7-2 to TRBJ2-5; 10 positions agree with TRBD2. Germline values: CDR1 SGHTA, CDR2 FQGNSA. The CDR3 extends over 13 amino acids. The ends lost 5 bases at V and 8 bases at J; junction bases unmatched: 5. The CDR3 loop reads CASSPIAGGTQYF. CDR3 in DNA: TGTGCCAGCAGCCCCATAGCGGGGGGCACCCAGTACTTC. Using reference TRBV7-2 and TRBJ2-5 for the parts outside the CDR3, the full variable domain is GAGVSQSPSNKVTEKGKDVELRCDPISGHTALYWYRQSLGQGLEFLIYFQGNSAPDKSGLPSDRFSAERTGGSVSTLTIQRTQQEDSAVYLCASSPIAGGTQYFGPGTRLLVL.

The rearrangement uses TRBV27 and TRBJ2-3, with a possible D match to TRBD1 (7 bases). CDR3 size: 16 residues. V was cut by 3 bases and J by 1 base, with 14 bases left in between. Per the germline V gene, CDR1 is MNHEY and CDR2 is SMNVEV (reference sequence). CDR3 in DNA: TGTGCCAGCAGTTTTATAGGAGGGACAGGCACAGATACGCAGTATTTT. Translating gives CASSFIGGTGTDTQYF.

This clone was seen only once. V usage is TRBV10-3 and J usage is TRBJ2-1, with 8 bases aligning to TRBD2. The V and J ends lost 3 bases and 0 bases, in that order; junction bases with no gene match: 7. Germline CDR1 is ENHRY and CDR2 is SYGVKD. This CDR3 comprises 17 residues. The CDR3 DNA reads TGTGCCATCAGTGAATCGGGAGGGGGGGACTCCTACAATGAGCAGTTCTTC. Translated, it gives CAISESGGGDSYNEQFF.

The chain recombines TRBV19 with TRBJ1-2; tentative D call: TRBD1 (6 bases). V was shortened by 6 bases and J by 5 bases, with 10 bases between the two germline ends. The CDR3 extends over 12 amino acids. The germline V gene encodes CDR1 LNHDA and CDR2 SQIVND (reference sequence). The CDR3 sequence: CASSGTLYGYTF. The DNA for the CDR3 is TGTGCCAGTAGCGGGACATTATATGGCTACACCTTC.

The chain couples TRBV21-1 to TRBJ1-4; the DNA was not used to check the table's D call, TRBD1. TRBV21-1 is a pseudogene. This CDR3 has 17 amino acids. The CDR3 region is CASSKVGPLANNEKLFF. In DNA form, the CDR3 reads TGTGCCAGCAGCAAAGTTGGGCCTCTGGCTAATAATGAAAAACTGTTTTTT.